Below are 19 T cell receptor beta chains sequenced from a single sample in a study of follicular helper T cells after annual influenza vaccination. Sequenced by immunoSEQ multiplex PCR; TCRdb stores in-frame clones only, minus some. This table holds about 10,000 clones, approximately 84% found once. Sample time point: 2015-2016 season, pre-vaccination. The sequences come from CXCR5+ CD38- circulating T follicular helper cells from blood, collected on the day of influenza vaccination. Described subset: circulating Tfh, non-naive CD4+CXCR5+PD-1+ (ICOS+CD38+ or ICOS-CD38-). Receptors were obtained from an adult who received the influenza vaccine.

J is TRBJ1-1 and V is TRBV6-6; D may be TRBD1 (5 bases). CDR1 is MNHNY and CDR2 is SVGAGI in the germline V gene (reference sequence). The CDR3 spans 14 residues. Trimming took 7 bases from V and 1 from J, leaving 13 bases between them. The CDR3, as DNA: TGTGCCAGCAAGTTGGGGGAGTCGAACACTGAAGCTTTCTTT. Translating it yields CASKLGESNTEAFF.

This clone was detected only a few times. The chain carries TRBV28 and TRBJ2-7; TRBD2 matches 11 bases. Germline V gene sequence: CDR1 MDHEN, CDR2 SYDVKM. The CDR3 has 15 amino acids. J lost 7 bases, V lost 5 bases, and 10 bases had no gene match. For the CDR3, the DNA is TGTGCCAGCAGTCCCCTGACTAGCGGGGTGGGGGAGCAGTACTTC. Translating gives CASSPLTSGVGEQYF.

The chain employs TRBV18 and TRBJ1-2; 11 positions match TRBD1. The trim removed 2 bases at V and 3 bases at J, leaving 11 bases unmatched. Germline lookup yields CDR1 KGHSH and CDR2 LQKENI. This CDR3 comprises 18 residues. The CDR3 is CASSPTGTGGAAHYGYTF. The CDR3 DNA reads TGTGCCAGCTCACCAACCGGGACAGGGGGTGCTGCTCACTATGGCTACACCTTC.

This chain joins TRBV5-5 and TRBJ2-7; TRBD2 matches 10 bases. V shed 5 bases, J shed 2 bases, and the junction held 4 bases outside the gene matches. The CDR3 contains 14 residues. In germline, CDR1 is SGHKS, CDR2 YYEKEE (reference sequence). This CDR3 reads CASSEGLAPYEQYF. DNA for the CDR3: TGTGCCAGCAGTGAGGGACTAGCGCCCTACGAGCAGTACTTC. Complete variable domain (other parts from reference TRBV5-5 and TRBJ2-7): DAGVTQSPTHLIKTRGQQVTLRCSPISGHKSVSWYQQVLGQGPQFIFQYYEKEERGRGNFPDRFSARQFPNYSSELNVNALLLGDSALYLCASSEGLAPYEQYFGPGTRLTVT.

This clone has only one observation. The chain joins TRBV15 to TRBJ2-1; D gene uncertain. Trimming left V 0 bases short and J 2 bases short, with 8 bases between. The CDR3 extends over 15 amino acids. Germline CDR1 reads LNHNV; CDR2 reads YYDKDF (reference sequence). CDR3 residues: CATSRDVGTYNEQFF. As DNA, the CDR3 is TGTGCCACCAGCAGAGATGTCGGTACCTACAATGAGCAGTTCTTC.

CDR3 sequence: CASSLDGAIYEQYF. The CDR3 bases are TGCGCCAGCAGCTTGGATGGGGCTATCTACGAGCAGTACTTC. The chain combines TRBV5-1 with TRBJ2-7, with a weak D call TRBD1 (5 bases). Per the germline V gene, CDR1 is SGHRS and CDR2 is YFSETQ. The CDR3 has 14 amino acids. V lost 0 bases to trimming and J lost 3 bases, with 10 bases between them.

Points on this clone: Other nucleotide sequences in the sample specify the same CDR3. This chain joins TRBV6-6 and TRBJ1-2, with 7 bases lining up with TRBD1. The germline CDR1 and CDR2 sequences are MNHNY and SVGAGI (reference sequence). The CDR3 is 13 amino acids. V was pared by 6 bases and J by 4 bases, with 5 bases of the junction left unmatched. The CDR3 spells CASSRDRAYGYTF. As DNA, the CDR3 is TGTGCCAGCAGCAGAGACAGGGCCTATGGCTACACCTTC.

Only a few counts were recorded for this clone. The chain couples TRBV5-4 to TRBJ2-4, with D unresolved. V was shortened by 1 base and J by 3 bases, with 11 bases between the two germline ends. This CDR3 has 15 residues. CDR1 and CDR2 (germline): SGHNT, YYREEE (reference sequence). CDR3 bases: TGTGCCAGCAGCTTGATCGGGTCAGGCAAAAACATTCAGTACTTC. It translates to CASSLIGSGKNIQYF.

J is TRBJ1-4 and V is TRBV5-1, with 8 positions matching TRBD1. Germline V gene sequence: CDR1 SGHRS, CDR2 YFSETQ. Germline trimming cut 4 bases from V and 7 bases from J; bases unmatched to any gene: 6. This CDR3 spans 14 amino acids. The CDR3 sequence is CASSHGQGVEKLFF. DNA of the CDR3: TGCGCCAGCAGCCATGGACAGGGTGTTGAAAAACTGTTTTTT.

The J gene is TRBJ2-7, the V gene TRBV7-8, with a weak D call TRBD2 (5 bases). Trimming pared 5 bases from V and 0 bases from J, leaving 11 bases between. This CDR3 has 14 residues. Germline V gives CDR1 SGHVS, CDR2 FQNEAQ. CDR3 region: CASSARRGSYEQYF. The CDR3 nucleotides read TGTGCCAGCAGCGCCCGCCGGGGCTCCTACGAGCAGTACTTC.

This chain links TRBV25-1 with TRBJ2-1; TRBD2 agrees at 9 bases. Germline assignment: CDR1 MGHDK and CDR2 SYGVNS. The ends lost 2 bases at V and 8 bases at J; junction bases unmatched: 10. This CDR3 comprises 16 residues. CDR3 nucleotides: TGTGCCAGCAGTGAAGGATTGAGCGGGAGGCGGCATGAGCAGTTCTTC. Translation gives CASSEGLSGRRHEQFF.

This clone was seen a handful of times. CDR3 coding DNA: TGTGCCAGCAGTTTAAGCGGGGGGAGAGGGGATACGCAGTATTTT. Translated, it gives CASSLSGGRGDTQYF. The genes are TRBV28 and TRBJ2-3; 9 bases map to TRBD2. The CDR3 is 15 amino acids. Trimming removed 2 bases from V and 6 bases from J; junction bases left unmatched: 6. Per germline, CDR1 MDHEN and CDR2 SYDVKM.

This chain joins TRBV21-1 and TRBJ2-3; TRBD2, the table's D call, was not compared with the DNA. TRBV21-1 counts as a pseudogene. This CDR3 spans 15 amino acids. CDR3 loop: CASSKDGTRADTQYF. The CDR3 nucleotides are TGTGCCAGCAGCAAAGACGGGACTAGAGCAGATACGCAGTATTTT.

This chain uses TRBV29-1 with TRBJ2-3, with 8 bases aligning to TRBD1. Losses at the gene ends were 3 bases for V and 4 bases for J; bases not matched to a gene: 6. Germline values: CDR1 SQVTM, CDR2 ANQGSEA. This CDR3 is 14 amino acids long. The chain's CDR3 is CSVERAGGADTQYF. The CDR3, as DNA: TGCAGCGTTGAGAGAGCAGGGGGCGCAGATACGCAGTATTTT.

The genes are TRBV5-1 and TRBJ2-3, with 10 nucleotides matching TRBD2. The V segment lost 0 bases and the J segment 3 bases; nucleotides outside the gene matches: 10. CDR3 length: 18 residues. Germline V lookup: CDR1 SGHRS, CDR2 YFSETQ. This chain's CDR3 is CASSLVSGGARATDTQYF. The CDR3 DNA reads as TGCGCCAGCAGCTTGGTAAGCGGGGGGGCCAGGGCAACAGATACGCAGTATTTT.

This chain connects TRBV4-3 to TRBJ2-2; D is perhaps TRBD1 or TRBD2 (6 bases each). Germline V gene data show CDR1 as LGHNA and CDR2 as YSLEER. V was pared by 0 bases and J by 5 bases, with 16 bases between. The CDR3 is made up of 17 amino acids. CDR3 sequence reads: CASSQESGRGGTGELFF. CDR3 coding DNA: TGCGCCAGCAGCCAAGAATCTGGCAGGGGAGGAACCGGGGAGCTGTTTTTT.

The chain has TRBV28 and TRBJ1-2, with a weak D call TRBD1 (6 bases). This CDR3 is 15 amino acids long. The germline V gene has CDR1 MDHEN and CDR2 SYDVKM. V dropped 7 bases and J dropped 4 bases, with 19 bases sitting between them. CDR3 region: CASKTPREGVYGYTF. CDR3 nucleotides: TGTGCCAGCAAAACCCCCAGGGAGGGGGTCTATGGCTACACCTTC.

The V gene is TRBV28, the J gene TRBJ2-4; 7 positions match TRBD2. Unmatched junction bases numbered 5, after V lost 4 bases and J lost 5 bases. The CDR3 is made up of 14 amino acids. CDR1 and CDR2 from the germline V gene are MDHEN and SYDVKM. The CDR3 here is CASSSGTTQNIQYF. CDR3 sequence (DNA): TGTGCCAGCAGTTCAGGGACTACCCAAAACATTCAGTACTTC.

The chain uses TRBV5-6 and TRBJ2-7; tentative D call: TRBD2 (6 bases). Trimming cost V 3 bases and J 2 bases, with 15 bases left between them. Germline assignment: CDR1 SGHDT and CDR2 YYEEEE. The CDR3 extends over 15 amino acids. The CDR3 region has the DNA TGTGCCAGCAGCTCTGTGGGGGGATCTACCTACGAGCAGTACTTC. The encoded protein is CASSSVGGSTYEQYF.